The 2 T cell receptor beta chains reported below all come from one sample, sequenced in a study of cytomegalovirus exposure and HLA in healthy donors. The PCR used 60 Vbeta and 13 Jbeta primers. Some clones are missing from TCRdb's copy, which holds only in-frame ones; the method was immunoSEQ multiplex PCR. The data hold 99,000 or so clones, with about three quarters observed a single time. The material sequenced was PBMCs. Receptors originate from a woman aged 18-29 years in good health and CMV-seropositive.

The V call is TRBV19, the J call TRBJ1-5, with D uncertain. V was cut by 7 bases and J by 3 bases, with 16 bases left in between. Germline values: CDR1 LNHDA, CDR2 SQIVND (reference sequence). The length of the CDR3 is 15 residues. As DNA, the CDR3 is TGTGCCAGTACCGCGGGTGGCTGGGTCAATCAGCCCCAGCATTTT. Translated: CASTAGGWVNQPQHF.

This rearrangement joins TRBV5-6 to TRBJ2-1; perhaps TRBD1 as D (6 bases). The ends were cut back, 2 bases at V and 10 bases at J, with 10 bases in the middle. This CDR3 comprises 12 residues. Per the germline V gene, CDR1 is SGHDT and CDR2 is YYEEEE. The DNA of the CDR3 is TGTGCCAGCAGCTTACAGGGCTCGGAGCAGTTCTTC. It translates to CASSLQGSEQFF.